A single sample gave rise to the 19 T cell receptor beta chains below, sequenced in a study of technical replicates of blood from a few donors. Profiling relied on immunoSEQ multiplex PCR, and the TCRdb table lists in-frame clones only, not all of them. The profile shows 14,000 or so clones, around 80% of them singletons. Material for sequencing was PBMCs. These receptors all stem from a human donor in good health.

CDR3 nucleotide sequence: TGTGCCGCCAAGGGGGTCGGGGCTAGCGGAAATTACAATGAGCAGTTCTTC. This sequence encodes CAAKGVGASGNYNEQFF. This chain uses TRBV10-3 with TRBJ2-1; a possible D gene is TRBD2 (7 bases). CDR1 is ENHRY and CDR2 is SYGVKD in the germline V gene. The CDR3 consists of 17 residues. Between the trimmed V and J ends, which lost 11 bases and 4 bases, there was a span of 27 bases.

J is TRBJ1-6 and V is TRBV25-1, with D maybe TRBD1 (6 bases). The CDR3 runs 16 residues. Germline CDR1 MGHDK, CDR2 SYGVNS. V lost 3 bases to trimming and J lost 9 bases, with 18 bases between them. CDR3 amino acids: CASSDPTGSVSSPLHF. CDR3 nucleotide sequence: TGTGCCAGCAGTGACCCGACAGGTTCAGTGAGTTCACCCCTCCACTTT.

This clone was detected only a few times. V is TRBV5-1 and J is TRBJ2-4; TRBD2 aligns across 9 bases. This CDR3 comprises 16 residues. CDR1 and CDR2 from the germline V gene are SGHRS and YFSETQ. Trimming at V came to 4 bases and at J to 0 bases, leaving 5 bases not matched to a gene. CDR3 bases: TGCGCCAGCAGCCCCTCTAGCGGGGTAGCCAAAAACATTCAGTACTTC. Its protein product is CASSPSSGVAKNIQYF.

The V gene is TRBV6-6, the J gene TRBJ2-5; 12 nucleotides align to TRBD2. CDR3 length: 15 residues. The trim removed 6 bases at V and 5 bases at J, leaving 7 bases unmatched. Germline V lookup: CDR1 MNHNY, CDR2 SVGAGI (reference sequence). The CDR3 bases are TGTGCCAGCAGGGGGACTAGCGGGCCCGTGGAGACCCAGTACTTC. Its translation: CASRGTSGPVETQYF.

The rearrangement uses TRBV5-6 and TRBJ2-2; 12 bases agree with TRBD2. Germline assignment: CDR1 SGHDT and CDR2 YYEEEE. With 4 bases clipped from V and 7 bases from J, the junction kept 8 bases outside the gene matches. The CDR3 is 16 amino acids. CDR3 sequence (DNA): TGTGCCAGCAGCACCCGGACTAGCGGGACCGGCGGGGAGCTGTTTTTT. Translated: CASSTRTSGTGGELFF.

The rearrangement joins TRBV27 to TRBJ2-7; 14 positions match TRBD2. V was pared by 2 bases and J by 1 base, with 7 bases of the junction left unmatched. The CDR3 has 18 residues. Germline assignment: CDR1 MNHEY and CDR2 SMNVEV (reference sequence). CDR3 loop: CASSLGRLAGGYSYEQYF. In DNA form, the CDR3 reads TGTGCCAGCAGTTTAGGGCGACTAGCGGGAGGGTATTCCTACGAGCAGTACTTC.

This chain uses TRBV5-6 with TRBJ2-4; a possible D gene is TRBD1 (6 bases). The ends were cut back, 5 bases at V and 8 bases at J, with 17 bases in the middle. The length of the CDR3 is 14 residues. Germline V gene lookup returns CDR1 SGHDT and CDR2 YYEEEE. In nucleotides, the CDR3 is TGTGCCAGCAGTTGGGGGCGTGGAGGAGACATTCAGTACTTC. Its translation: CASSWGRGGDIQYF.

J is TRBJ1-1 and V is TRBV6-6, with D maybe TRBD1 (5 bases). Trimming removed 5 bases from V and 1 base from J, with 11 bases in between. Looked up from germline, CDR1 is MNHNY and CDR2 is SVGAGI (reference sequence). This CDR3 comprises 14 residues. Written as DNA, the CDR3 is TGTGCCAGCAGTCGAGACAGAACGAACACTGAAGCTTTCTTT. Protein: CASSRDRTNTEAFF.

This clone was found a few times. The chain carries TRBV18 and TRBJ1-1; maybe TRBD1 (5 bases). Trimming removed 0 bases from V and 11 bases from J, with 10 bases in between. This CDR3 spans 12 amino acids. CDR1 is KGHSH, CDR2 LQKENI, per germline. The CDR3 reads CASSPPGGTAFF. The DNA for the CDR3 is TGTGCCAGCTCACCACCGGGGGGGACGGCTTTCTTT.

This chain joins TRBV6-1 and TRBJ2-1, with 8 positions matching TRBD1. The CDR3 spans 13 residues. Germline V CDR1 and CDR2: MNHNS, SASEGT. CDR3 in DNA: TGTGCAGGGACAAGGACAGGGCCGGATGAGCAGTTCTTC. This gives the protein CAGTRTGPDEQFF.

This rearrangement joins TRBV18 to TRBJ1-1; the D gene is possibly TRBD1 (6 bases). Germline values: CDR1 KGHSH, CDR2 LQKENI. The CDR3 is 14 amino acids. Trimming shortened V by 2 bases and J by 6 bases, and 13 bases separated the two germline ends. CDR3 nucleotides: TGTGCCAGCTCACCAGGGCAGGGGAGTCCTGAAGCTTTCTTT. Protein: CASSPGQGSPEAFF.

The CDR3 DNA follows: TGTGCCAGCAGCCAAGGACGGGGGAGGGCGTCGGAGACCCAGTACTTC. Residues: CASSQGRGRASETQYF. V and J are TRBV14 and TRBJ2-5, with 7 positions matching TRBD2. J was trimmed by 5 bases and V by 1 base; bases with no gene match: 10. The V gene's germline CDR1 is SGHDN and CDR2 FVKESK. CDR3 length equals 16 residues.

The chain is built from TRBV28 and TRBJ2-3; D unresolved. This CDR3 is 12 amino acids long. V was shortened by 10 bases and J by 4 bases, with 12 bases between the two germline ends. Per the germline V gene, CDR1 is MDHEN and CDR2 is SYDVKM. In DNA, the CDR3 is TGTGCCATCGGGTTTAGAGCAGATACGCAGTATTTT. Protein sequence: CAIGFRADTQYF.

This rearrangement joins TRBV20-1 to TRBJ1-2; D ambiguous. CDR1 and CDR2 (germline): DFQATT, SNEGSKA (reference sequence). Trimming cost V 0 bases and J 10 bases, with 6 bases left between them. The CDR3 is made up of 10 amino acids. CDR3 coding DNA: TGCAGTGCTAGAGATCGGTACTACACCTTC. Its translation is CSARDRYYTF.

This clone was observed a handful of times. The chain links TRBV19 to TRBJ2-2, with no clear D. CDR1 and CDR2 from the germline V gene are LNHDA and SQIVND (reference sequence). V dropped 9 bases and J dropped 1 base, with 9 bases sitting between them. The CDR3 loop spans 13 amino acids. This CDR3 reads CASSDLNTGELFF. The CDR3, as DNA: TGTGCCAGCTCCGACTTGAACACCGGGGAGCTGTTTTTT.

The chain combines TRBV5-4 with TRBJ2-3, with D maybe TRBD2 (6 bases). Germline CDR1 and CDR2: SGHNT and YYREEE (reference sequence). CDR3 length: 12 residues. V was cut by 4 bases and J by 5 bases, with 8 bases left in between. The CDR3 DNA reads TGTGCCAGCAGCGCCGGGGGAGATACGCAGTATTTT. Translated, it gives CASSAGGDTQYF.

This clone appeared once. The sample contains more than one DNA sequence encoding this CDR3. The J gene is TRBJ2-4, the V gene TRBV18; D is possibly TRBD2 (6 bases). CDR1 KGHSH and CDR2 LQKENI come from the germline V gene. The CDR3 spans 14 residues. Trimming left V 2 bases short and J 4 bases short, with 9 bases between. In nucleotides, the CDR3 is TGTGCCAGCTCACCAGCGGGGACGAAAAACATTCAGTACTTC. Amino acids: CASSPAGTKNIQYF.

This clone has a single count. The CDR3 bases are TGTGCCAGCAGTTACAAGGAAGGGAGGCCCTACGAGCAGTACTTC. This gives the protein CASSYKEGRPYEQYF. This chain joins TRBV6-5 and TRBJ2-5, with a weak D call TRBD2 (6 bases). The J call could be wrong; TRBJ2-7 is a better fit for the DNA end. CDR1 is MNHEY and CDR2 is SVGAGI in the germline V gene. This CDR3 comprises 15 residues.

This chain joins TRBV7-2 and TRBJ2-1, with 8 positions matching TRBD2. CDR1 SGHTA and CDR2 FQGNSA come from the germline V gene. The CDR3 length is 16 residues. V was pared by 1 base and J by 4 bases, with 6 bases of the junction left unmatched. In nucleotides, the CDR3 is TGTGCCAGCAGCTTAGAGTTTAGCGGGACATACAATGAGCAGTTCTTC. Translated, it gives CASSLEFSGTYNEQFF.